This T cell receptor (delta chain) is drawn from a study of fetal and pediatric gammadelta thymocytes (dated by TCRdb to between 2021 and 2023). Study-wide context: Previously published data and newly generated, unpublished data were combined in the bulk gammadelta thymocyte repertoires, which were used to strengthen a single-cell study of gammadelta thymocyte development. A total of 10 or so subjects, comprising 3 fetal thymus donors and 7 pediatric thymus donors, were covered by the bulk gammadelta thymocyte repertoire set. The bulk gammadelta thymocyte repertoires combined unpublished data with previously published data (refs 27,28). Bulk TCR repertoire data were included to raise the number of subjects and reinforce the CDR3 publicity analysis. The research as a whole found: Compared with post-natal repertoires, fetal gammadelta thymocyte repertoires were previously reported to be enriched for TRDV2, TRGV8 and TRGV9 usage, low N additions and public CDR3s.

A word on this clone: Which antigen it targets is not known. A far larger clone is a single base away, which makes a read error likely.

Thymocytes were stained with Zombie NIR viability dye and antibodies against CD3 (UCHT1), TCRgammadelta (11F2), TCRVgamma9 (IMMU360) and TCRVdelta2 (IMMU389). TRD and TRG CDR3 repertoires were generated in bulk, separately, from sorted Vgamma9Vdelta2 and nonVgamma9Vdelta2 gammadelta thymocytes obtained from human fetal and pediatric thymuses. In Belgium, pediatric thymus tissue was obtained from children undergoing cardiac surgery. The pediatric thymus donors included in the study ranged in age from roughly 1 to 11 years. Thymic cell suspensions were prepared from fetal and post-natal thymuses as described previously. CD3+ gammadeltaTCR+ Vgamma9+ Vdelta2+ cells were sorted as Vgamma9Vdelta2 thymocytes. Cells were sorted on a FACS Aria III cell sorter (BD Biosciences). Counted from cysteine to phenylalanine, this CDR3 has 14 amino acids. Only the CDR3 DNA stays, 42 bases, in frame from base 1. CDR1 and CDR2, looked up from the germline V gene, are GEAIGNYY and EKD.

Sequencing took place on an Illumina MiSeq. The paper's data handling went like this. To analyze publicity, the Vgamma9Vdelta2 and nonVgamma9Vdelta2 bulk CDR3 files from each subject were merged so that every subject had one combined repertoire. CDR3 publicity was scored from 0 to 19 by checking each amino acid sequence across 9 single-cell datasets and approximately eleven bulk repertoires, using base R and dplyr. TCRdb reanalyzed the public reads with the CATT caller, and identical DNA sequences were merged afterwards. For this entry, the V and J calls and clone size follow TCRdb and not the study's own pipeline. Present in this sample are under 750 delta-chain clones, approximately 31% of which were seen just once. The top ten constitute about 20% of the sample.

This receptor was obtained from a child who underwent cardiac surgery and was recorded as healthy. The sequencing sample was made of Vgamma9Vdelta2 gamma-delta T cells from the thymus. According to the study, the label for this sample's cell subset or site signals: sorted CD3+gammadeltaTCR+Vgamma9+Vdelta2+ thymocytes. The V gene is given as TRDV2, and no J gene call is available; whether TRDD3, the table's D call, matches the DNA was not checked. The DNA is TGTGCCTGTGACACCGTGGGGGATACCGATAAACGCATCTTT. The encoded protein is CACDTVGDTDKRIF.